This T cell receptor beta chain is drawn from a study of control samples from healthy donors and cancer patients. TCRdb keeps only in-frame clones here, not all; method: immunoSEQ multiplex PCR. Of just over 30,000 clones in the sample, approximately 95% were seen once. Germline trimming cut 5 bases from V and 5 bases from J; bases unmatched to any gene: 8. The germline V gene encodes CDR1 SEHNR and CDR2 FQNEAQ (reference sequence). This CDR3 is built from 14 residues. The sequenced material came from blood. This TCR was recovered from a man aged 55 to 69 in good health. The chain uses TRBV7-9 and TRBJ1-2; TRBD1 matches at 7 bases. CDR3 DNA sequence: TGTGCCAGCAGCAGCCGGGACAGCATTTATGGCTACACCTTC. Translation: CASSSRDSIYGYTF.